This T cell receptor beta chain originates from a study of cytomegalovirus exposure and HLA in healthy donors. Study-level results: Despite most TCR sequences being rare, some public TCRs occurred in many donors.

Method: immunoSEQ multiplex PCR; TCRdb's copy keeps in-frame clones and lacks some. The sample holds hundreds of thousands of clones; more than 75% are singletons and the top ten take 2.5% to 3%. This clone appeared once. The antigen remains undetermined. The J segment lost 2 bases and the V segment lost 5 bases, leaving 5 bases of the junction unmatched. Germline V gives CDR1 SGHAT, CDR2 FQNNGV. The CDR3 runs 15 residues. Sequencing was done on a sample of PBMCs. This TCR was recovered from a man aged 18 to 30 in good health and CMV-seronegative. The genes are TRBV11-2 and TRBJ2-1, with 8 bases identical to TRBD2. CDR3 bases: TGTGCCAGCAGCCCAGCGGGAGTAACCTACAATGAGCAGTTCTTC. This encodes CASSPAGVTYNEQFF.